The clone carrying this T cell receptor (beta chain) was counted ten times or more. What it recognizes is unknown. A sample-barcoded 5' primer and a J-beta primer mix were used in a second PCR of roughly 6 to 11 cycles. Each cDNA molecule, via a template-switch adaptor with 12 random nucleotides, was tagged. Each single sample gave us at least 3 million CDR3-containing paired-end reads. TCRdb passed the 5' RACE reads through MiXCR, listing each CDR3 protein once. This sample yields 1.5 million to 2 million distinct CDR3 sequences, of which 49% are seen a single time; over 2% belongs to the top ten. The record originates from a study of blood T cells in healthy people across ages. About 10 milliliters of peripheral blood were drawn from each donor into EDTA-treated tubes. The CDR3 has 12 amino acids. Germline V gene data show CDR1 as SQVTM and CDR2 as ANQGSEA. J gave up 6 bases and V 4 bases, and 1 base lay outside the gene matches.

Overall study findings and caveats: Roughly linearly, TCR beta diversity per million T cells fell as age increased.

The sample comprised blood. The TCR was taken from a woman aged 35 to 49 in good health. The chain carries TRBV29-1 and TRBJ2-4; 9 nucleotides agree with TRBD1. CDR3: CSVVGQGNIQYF. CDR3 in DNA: TGCAGCGTTGTGGGACAGGGAAACATTCAGTACTTC.